This T cell receptor beta chain was observed in a study of identical twins. For this clonotype: What it recognizes is unknown.

Study observations and caveats: Without tracking the same donors, conclusions rested on cross-sectional statistical analysis. Among out-of-frame alpha sequences shared by twins, low generation probability occurred in excess.

TCRdb used MiXCR to reprocess the 5' RACE reads, holding one entry per CDR3 protein. There are 200,000 to 250,000 distinct CDR3 sequences in the sample; around 8% occur only once, and about 1.9% lies in the top ten. CDR1 MRHNA and CDR2 SNTAGT come from the germline V gene. V dropped 2 bases and J dropped 6 bases, with 7 bases sitting between them. The CDR3 runs to 13 residues. This sample was also put to use in a study of yellow fever vaccine responses in identical twins. From that second work: The authors reported partly convergent, partly personalized vaccine responses in identical twins.

The receptor comes from a woman aged 18-35 years in good health. What was sequenced was memory (CD45RO+) T cells sorted from blood. The V and J genes are TRBV6-4 and TRBJ2-2; the D is unclear. CDR3 in DNA: TGTGCCAGCAGTGACAGGGTAGCCGGGGAGCTGTTTTTT. Translation: CASSDRVAGELFF.